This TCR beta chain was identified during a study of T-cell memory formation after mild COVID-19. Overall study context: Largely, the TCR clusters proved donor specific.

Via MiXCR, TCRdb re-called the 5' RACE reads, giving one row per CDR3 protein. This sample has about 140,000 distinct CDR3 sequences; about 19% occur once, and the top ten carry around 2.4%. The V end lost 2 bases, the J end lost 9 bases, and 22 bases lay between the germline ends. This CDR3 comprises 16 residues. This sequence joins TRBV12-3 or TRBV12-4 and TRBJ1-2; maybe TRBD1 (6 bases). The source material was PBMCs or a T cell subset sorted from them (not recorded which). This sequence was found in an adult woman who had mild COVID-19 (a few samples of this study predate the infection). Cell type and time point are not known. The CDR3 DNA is TGTGCCAGCAGTTTAAAGCCCTCAGGACAGCGTAGGAGCTACACCTTC. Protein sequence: CASSLKPSGQRRSYTF.